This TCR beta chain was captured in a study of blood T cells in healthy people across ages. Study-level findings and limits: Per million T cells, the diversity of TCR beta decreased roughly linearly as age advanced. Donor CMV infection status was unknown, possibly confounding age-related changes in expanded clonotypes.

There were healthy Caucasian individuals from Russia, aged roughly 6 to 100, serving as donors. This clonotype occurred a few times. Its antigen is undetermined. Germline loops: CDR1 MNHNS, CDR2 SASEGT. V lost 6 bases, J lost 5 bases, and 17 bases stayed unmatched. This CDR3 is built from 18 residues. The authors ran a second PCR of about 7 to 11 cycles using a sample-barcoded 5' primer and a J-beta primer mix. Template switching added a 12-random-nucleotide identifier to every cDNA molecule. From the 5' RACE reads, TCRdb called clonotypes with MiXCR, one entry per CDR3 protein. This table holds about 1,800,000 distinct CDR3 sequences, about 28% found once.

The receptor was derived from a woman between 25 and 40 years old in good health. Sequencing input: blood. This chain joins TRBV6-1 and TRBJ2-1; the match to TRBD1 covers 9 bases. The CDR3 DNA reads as TGTGCCAGCAGAAAATTCCCGGGACAGGGAATTATAAACAATGAGCAGTTCTTC. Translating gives CASRKFPGQGIINNEQFF.